This entry lists 3 T cell receptor beta chains sequenced from one sample in a study of T cell clonality in common variable immunodeficiency. The protocol was immunoSEQ multiplex PCR, while the TCRdb copy is restricted to in-frame clones and leaves out a portion. This set yields about 33,000 clones and no singletons; the top ten hold around 4.5%. The sample was peripheral blood mononuclear cells. The receptors stem from a person aged 18-70 years in good health.

This clone was counted ten times or more. The read is 3 residues too short to cover the CDR3 end, so that end is filled in from the germline J gene. The chain couples TRBV23-1 to TRBJ2-7; 10 positions agree with TRBD1. TRBV23-1 is placed among ORFs of uncertain function. With V trimmed by 9 bases and J by 3 bases, 11 bases remained unmatched. This CDR3 is 15 amino acids long. CDR3 DNA (partial): TGCGCCAGATCCCATACCGGGACAGGGGACTACGAG. Amino acid sequence: CARSHTGTGDYE. Given in full, the CDR3 is CARSHTGTGDYEQYF.

As for this clone: The CDR3 end is not reached by the read, which stops 3 residues before it; the germline J gene fills it in. V gene TRBV11-3 combines with J gene TRBJ1-2; TRBD1 matches at 7 bases. V shed 7 bases, J shed 4 bases, and the junction held 6 bases outside the gene matches. Per germline, CDR1 SGHNT and CDR2 YENEEA. This CDR3 contains 13 residues. CDR3 loop: CASKRTGGYGYTF. The sequenced part of the CDR3 DNA is TGTGCCAGCAAACGGACAGGAGGCTATGGC. Together with reference TRBV11-3 and TRBJ1-2, the CDR3 gives the full variable domain: EAGVVQSPRYKIIEKKQPVAFWCNPISGHNTLYWYLQNLGQGPELLIRYENEEAVDDSQLPKDRFSAERLKGVDSTLKIQPAELGDSAVYLCASKRTGGYGYTFGSGTRLTVV.

This clone was found many times. With the read ending 3 residues before the CDR3 end, the germline J gene is used to fill in that end. The chain combines TRBV30 with TRBJ1-4; 7 bases line up with TRBD1. With 4 bases clipped from V and 3 bases from J, the junction kept 5 bases outside the gene matches. From germline, CDR1 is GTSNPN and CDR2 SVGIG (reference sequence). CDR3 length: 14 residues. CDR3 sequence reads: CAWNEGASNEKLFF. CDR3 DNA (partial): TGTGCCTGGAACGAGGGGGCATCTAATGAAAAA.